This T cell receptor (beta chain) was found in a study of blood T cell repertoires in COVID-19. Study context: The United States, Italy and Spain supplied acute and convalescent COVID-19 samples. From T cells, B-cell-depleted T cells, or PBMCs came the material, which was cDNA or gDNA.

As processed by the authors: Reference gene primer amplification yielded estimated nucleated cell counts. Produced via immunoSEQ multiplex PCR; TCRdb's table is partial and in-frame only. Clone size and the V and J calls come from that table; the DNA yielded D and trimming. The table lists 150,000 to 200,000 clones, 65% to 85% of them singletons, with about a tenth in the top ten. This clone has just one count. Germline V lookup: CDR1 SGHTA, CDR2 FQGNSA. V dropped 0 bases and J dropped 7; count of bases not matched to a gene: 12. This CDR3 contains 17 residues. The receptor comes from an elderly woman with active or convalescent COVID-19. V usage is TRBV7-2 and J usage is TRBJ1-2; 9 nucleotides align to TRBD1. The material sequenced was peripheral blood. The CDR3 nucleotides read TGTGCCAGCAGCTTAGCTCCAGTTCAAGACAGGGGGGGTGGCTACACCTTC. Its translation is CASSLAPVQDRGGGYTF. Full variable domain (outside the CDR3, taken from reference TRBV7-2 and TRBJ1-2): GAGVSQSPSNKVTEKGKDVELRCDPISGHTALYWYRQSLGQGLEFLIYFQGNSAPDKSGLPSDRFSAERTGGSVSTLTIQRTQQEDSAVYLCASSLAPVQDRGGGYTFGSGTRLTVV.